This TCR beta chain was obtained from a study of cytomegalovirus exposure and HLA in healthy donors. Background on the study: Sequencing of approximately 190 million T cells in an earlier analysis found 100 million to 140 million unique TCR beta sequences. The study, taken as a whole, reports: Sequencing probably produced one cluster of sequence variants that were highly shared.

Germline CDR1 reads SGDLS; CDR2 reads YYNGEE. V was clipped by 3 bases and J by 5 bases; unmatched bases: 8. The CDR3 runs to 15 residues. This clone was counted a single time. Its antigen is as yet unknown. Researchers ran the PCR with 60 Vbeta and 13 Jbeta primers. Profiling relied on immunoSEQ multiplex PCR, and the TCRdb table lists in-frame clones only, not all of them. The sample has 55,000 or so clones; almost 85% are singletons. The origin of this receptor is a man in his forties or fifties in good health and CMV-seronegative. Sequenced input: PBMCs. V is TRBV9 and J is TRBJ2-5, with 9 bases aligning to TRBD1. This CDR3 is CASSDGQGIGETQYF. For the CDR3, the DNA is TGTGCCAGCAGCGACGGACAGGGGATCGGGGAGACCCAGTACTTC.